These T cell receptor beta chains were read from a single sample in a study of T-cell memory formation after mild COVID-19. One entry per CDR3 protein results from TCRdb running MiXCR on the 5' RACE reads. The sample lists about 400,000 distinct CDR3 sequences, about 20% seen once, with approximately 21% in the top ten. The sequenced material came from PBMCs or a T cell subset sorted from them (not recorded which). These receptors came from a young man who had mild COVID-19 (a few samples of this study predate the infection). Cell type and time point are not known. CDR3s include the opening cysteine and the closing phenylalanine or tryptophan. The D gene is left open where the match is weak. Size values are once, few and many counts, or a class for expanded clones, and some rows have none.

CDR3nt: TGCGCCAGCAGCTTGAGGGGGACAGGGATTGTAGAGACCCAGTACTTC; CDR3aa: CASSLRGTGIVETQYF; len: 16; d_gene: TRBD1; v_gene: TRBV5-1; abundance: -; j_gene: TRBJ2-5
CDR3nt: TGCGCCAGCAGCCAAGAAAGGGTTGGGCCGGCATCCTACGAGCAGTACTTC; CDR3aa: CASSQERVGPASYEQYF; len: 17; d_gene: -; v_gene: TRBV4-3; abundance: few; j_gene: TRBJ2-7
CDR3nt: TGCAGTGCTAGAGAGGACGGCGACCCCCGGGGACCTGAAGCTTTCTTT; CDR3aa: CSAREDGDPRGPEAFF; len: 16; d_gene: -; v_gene: TRBV20-1; abundance: few; j_gene: TRBJ1-1
CDR3nt: TGTGCCAGCAGCGACCGAAGGGGGGCGGGCATCTACAATGAGCAGTTCTTC; CDR3aa: CASSDRRGAGIYNEQFF; len: 17; d_gene: -; v_gene: TRBV11-1; abundance: -; j_gene: TRBJ2-1
CDR3nt: TGTGCCAGCAGTGAGTGGGGGCCGTATAGCAATCAGCCCCAGCATTTT; CDR3aa: CASSEWGPYSNQPQHF; len: 16; d_gene: -; v_gene: TRBV2; abundance: -; j_gene: TRBJ1-5
CDR3nt: TGTGCCAGCAGCTTACCGCCCGGGGGTATCGGGAGCACAGATACGCAGTATTTT; CDR3aa: CASSLPPGGIGSTDTQYF; len: 18; d_gene: -; v_gene: TRBV7-6; abundance: few; j_gene: TRBJ2-3
CDR3nt: TGTGCCAGCAGTTACTCCACCCGGACAGGGAGGAACACTGAAGCTTTCTTT; CDR3aa: CASSYSTRTGRNTEAFF; len: 17; d_gene: TRBD1; v_gene: TRBV6-6; abundance: few; j_gene: TRBJ1-1
CDR3nt: TGTGCCACCAGCGGGACAGGGACAAATCAGCCCCAGCATTTT; CDR3aa: CATSGTGTNQPQHF; len: 14; d_gene: TRBD1; v_gene: TRBV15; abundance: many; j_gene: TRBJ1-5
CDR3nt: TGTGCCAGCAGCGCAATCCGCGGACCGTCGGGGGAGACCCAGTACTTC; CDR3aa: CASSAIRGPSGETQYF; len: 16; d_gene: -; v_gene: TRBV5-8; abundance: -; j_gene: TRBJ2-5
CDR3nt: TGTGCCAGCACCATTAGCGTGAGGGAAGGCTACACCTTC; CDR3aa: CASTISVREGYTF; len: 13; d_gene: -; v_gene: TRBV6-6; abundance: -; j_gene: TRBJ1-2
CDR3nt: TGTGCCAGTAGTTTCGGTGTGGGGGCGCAGTATTTT; CDR3aa: CASSFGVGAQYF; len: 12; d_gene: -; v_gene: TRBV19; abundance: -; j_gene: TRBJ2-3
CDR3nt: TGCGCCAGCAGCCCTAGCGGGGGGCTTACTAGCACAGATACGCAGTATTTT; CDR3aa: CASSPSGGLTSTDTQYF; len: 17; d_gene: TRBD2; v_gene: TRBV5-1; abundance: few; j_gene: TRBJ2-3
CDR3nt: TGCAGTGCTTCCGGGCATGAGACCCAGTACTTC; CDR3aa: CSASGHETQYF; len: 11; d_gene: -; v_gene: TRBV20-1; abundance: few; j_gene: TRBJ2-5
CDR3nt: TGTGCCAGCTCACCGCTGACGCCGGGATACAATGAGCAGTTCTTC; CDR3aa: CASSPLTPGYNEQFF; len: 15; d_gene: -; v_gene: TRBV18; abundance: -; j_gene: TRBJ2-1
CDR3nt: TGCGCCAGCACCCTGACTAGCGGGGCCTACAATGAGCAGTTCTTC; CDR3aa: CASTLTSGAYNEQFF; len: 15; d_gene: TRBD2; v_gene: TRBV10-2; abundance: -; j_gene: TRBJ2-1
CDR3nt: TGCGCCAGCAGCCCCGGGACAGGGGGAGATGAGCAGTTCTTC; CDR3aa: CASSPGTGGDEQFF; len: 14; d_gene: TRBD1; v_gene: TRBV5-1; abundance: -; j_gene: TRBJ2-1
CDR3nt: TGCGCCAGCAGCTTCGGCGTCGAGACCCAGTACTTC; CDR3aa: CASSFGVETQYF; len: 12; d_gene: -; v_gene: TRBV5-1; abundance: few; j_gene: TRBJ2-5
CDR3nt: TGTGCCAGCAGTCTTAGCGGGGGGGCCGGTGAGCAGTTCTTC; CDR3aa: CASSLSGGAGEQFF; len: 14; d_gene: TRBD2; v_gene: TRBV6-4; abundance: -; j_gene: TRBJ2-1
CDR3nt: TGTGCCAGCAGTGAACCTCTCGGAGGGAAACTGTTTTTT; CDR3aa: CASSEPLGGKLFF; len: 13; d_gene: -; v_gene: TRBV25-1; abundance: -; j_gene: TRBJ1-4
CDR3nt: TGTGCCAGCAGTCCTAGACAGGGCCATCAGCCCCAGCATTTT; CDR3aa: CASSPRQGHQPQHF; len: 14; d_gene: TRBD1; v_gene: TRBV12-3/TRBV12-4; abundance: few; j_gene: TRBJ1-5
CDR3nt: TGTGCCAGCAACTCCGTACAAACCTCCACAGATACGCAGTATTTT; CDR3aa: CASNSVQTSTDTQYF; len: 15; d_gene: -; v_gene: TRBV28; abundance: once; j_gene: TRBJ2-3
CDR3nt: TGCGCCAGCAGCTTGTCTGGCGAGGGGACTGAAGCTTTCTTT; CDR3aa: CASSLSGEGTEAFF; len: 14; d_gene: -; v_gene: TRBV5-1; abundance: few; j_gene: TRBJ1-1
CDR3nt: TGTGCCATCAGCGATAGGGGGGCCCAGCCCCAGCATTTT; CDR3aa: CAISDRGAQPQHF; len: 13; d_gene: -; v_gene: TRBV10-3; abundance: few; j_gene: TRBJ1-5
CDR3nt: TGCAGTGCTAGAGATCCTCAGCGGGGCGATGAGCAGTTCTTC; CDR3aa: CSARDPQRGDEQFF; len: 14; d_gene: TRBD2; v_gene: TRBV20-1; abundance: -; j_gene: TRBJ2-1
CDR3nt: TGTGCCAGCCGACGATACAATGAGCAGTTCTTC; CDR3aa: CASRRYNEQFF; len: 11; d_gene: -; v_gene: TRBV6-5; abundance: few; j_gene: TRBJ2-1
CDR3nt: TGCAGCGTTGTCCCGGATCTGGGTCAGCCCCAGCATTTT; CDR3aa: CSVVPDLGQPQHF; len: 13; d_gene: -; v_gene: TRBV29-1; abundance: -; j_gene: TRBJ1-5
CDR3nt: TGTGCCAGCAGTCGGGACTCCCAAGGAGGCCAGCCCCAGCATTTT; CDR3aa: CASSRDSQGGQPQHF; len: 15; d_gene: -; v_gene: TRBV2; abundance: -; j_gene: TRBJ1-5
CDR3nt: TGTGCCAGCAGTTTGGGGCGGGCGTCTTCACCCCTCCACTTT; CDR3aa: CASSLGRASSPLHF; len: 14; d_gene: -; v_gene: TRBV27; abundance: few; j_gene: TRBJ1-6
CDR3nt: TGTGCCAGCAGCTATAGCGGGTTCGGCACAGATACGCAGTATTTT; CDR3aa: CASSYSGFGTDTQYF; len: 15; d_gene: TRBD2; v_gene: TRBV6-5; abundance: -; j_gene: TRBJ2-3
CDR3nt: TGTGCTAGTGGTTTGTTGGGGTCCGGTCTGTATTTT; CDR3aa: CASGLLGSGLYF; len: 12; d_gene: -; v_gene: TRBV12-5; abundance: few; j_gene: TRBJ2-3
CDR3nt: TGTGCCAGCAGTATCGGGGGGTATGAGCAGTACTTC; CDR3aa: CASSIGGYEQYF; len: 12; d_gene: TRBD2; v_gene: TRBV28; abundance: -; j_gene: TRBJ2-7
CDR3nt: TGTGCCAGCAGCCAAGAACAACTGGACATCAAGGGCTACACCTTC; CDR3aa: CASSQEQLDIKGYTF; len: 15; d_gene: -; v_gene: TRBV3-1; abundance: -; j_gene: TRBJ1-2
CDR3nt: TGCAGTGCTAGCGGGGACCGTAGCGGTTCACCCCTCCACTTT; CDR3aa: CSASGDRSGSPLHF; len: 14; d_gene: -; v_gene: TRBV20-1; abundance: few; j_gene: TRBJ1-6
CDR3nt: TGTGCCAGCTCACCACTTCAAGGGAGGAATGAGCAGTTCTTC; CDR3aa: CASSPLQGRNEQFF; len: 14; d_gene: -; v_gene: TRBV18; abundance: -; j_gene: TRBJ2-1
CDR3nt: TGTGCCAGCAGCCAAGACCCCGCGGTTGTGTGGACCCAGTACTTC; CDR3aa: CASSQDPAVVWTQYF; len: 15; d_gene: -; v_gene: TRBV4-2; abundance: few; j_gene: TRBJ2-5
CDR3nt: TGTGCCTGGAGCGAACAAAGGGCGAAGGTCCGAAATGAGCAGTTCTTC; CDR3aa: CAWSEQRAKVRNEQFF; len: 16; d_gene: -; v_gene: TRBV30; abundance: few; j_gene: TRBJ2-1
CDR3nt: TGTGCCAGCAGTTTTGGGACACCCTACACCGGGGAGCTGTTTTTT; CDR3aa: CASSFGTPYTGELFF; len: 15; d_gene: -; v_gene: TRBV12-3/TRBV12-4; abundance: many; j_gene: TRBJ2-2
CDR3nt: TGTGCCAGCAGTGAGATACAGGGGTCGCAGCCCAAGCATTTT; CDR3aa: CASSEIQGSQPKHF; len: 14; d_gene: TRBD1; v_gene: TRBV27; abundance: -; j_gene: TRBJ1-5